The 25 T cell receptor beta chains presented below share a single source sample, sequenced in a study of T cell clones after liver transplantation. Sequencing used immunoSEQ multiplex PCR; TCRdb keeps in-frame clones, though not all of them. The sample has 95,000 to 110,000 clones; about 81% are singletons. Specimen: CD4+ T cells from blood, collected before liver transplant. Source of these receptors: a human donor who received a liver transplant.

This clone was counted only a few times. V gene TRBV19 combines with J gene TRBJ2-4; a possible D gene is TRBD2 (5 bases). The ends were cut back, 1 base at V and 11 bases at J, with 12 bases in the middle. This CDR3 spans 13 amino acids. The germline V gene has CDR1 LNHDA and CDR2 SQIVND (reference sequence). CDR3 amino acids: CASSIGRASFQYF. In nucleotides, the CDR3 is TGTGCCAGTAGTATAGGAAGGGCTAGCTTTCAGTACTTC. Based on the CDR3 plus reference TRBV19 and TRBJ2-4, the full variable domain is DGGITQSPKYLFRKEGQNVTLSCEQNLNHDAMYWYRQDPGQGLRLIYYSQIVNDFQKGDIAEGYSVSREKKESFPLTVTSAQKNPTAFYLCASSIGRASFQYFGAGTRLSVL.

The rearrangement links TRBV21-1 to TRBJ1-3; the listed D gene, TRBD1, was not tested against the DNA. TRBV21-1 is described as a pseudogene. The length of the CDR3 is 16 residues. CDR3 sequence (DNA): TGTGCCAGCAGCAAAGCGATCAGGGACTCTGGAAACACCATATATTTT. This encodes CASSKAIRDSGNTIYF.

The chain joins TRBV27 to TRBJ2-2; a possible D gene is TRBD2 (5 bases). This CDR3 spans 12 amino acids. Germline CDR1 reads MNHEY; CDR2 reads SMNVEV (reference sequence). Deletions cut 2 bases from V and 7 bases from J, with 5 bases between. The CDR3 nucleotides read TGTGCCAGCAGTTTAGAGGGCGGGGAGCTGTTTTTT. Encoded protein: CASSLEGGELFF.

This sequence joins TRBV19 and TRBJ2-5, with 7 bases identical to TRBD1. CDR3 size: 14 residues. CDR1 LNHDA and CDR2 SQIVND come from the germline V gene (reference sequence). Trimming took 5 bases from V and 7 from J; bases not matched to a gene: 10. For the CDR3, the DNA is TGTGCCAGTAGTGGTGGACAGGCACGAAGGACCCAGTACTTC. It is translated as CASSGGQARRTQYF.

The CDR3 sequence: CASSSRGGTQYF. CDR3 nucleotides: TGTGCCAGCAGCTCTCGGGGAGGGACCCAGTACTTC. The chain is built from TRBV7-2 and TRBJ2-5; weak D call: TRBD2 (6 bases). Germline V gene sequence: CDR1 SGHTA, CDR2 FQGNSA. The CDR3 loop spans 12 amino acids. V shed 4 bases and J shed 7 bases, with 10 bases lying between them.

The gene calls are TRBV6-1 and TRBJ2-7, with D hard to call. In germline, CDR1 is MNHNS, CDR2 SASEGT. The CDR3 runs 12 residues. V was shortened by 9 bases and J by 2 bases, with 11 bases between the two germline ends. The DNA for the CDR3 is TGTGCCAGTAACATGGTAGCCTACGAGCAGTACTTC. Translation gives CASNMVAYEQYF.

The J gene is TRBJ2-2, the V gene TRBV15; D unclear. The CDR3 contains 18 residues. V was shortened by 0 bases and J by 2 bases, with 16 bases between the two germline ends. Germline CDR1 reads LNHNV; CDR2 reads YYDKDF (reference sequence). The DNA for the CDR3 is TGTGCCACCAGCAGAGATAGATCCAGCGACGCAAACACCGGGGAGCTGTTTTTT. This translates into CATSRDRSSDANTGELFF.

As concerns this clone: The limits of the CDR3 on the DNA are not certain, so only TCRdb's listed CDR3 is given. The chain uses TRBV6-1 and TRBJ1-3; the table names TRBD1, a call not compared with the DNA. Germline V gene sequence: CDR1 MNHNS, CDR2 SASEGT. The CDR3 totals 15 residues, both ends included. The CDR3 spells CASSSSTGAGNTIYF.

The chain carries TRBV5-1 and TRBJ2-2; 14 bases fit TRBD2. CDR1 is SGHRS, CDR2 YFSETQ, per germline. The trim removed 2 bases at V and 0 bases at J, leaving 3 bases unmatched. The CDR3 extends over 18 amino acids. Here the CDR3 reads CASSLGTSGSTNTGELFF. The CDR3 coding sequence is TGCGCCAGCAGCTTAGGGACTAGCGGGAGCACGAACACCGGGGAGCTGTTTTTT. Based on the CDR3 plus reference TRBV5-1 and TRBJ2-2, the full variable domain is KAGVTQTPRYLIKTRGQQVTLSCSPISGHRSVSWYQQTPGQGLQFLFEYFSETQRNKGNFPGRFSGRQFSNSRSEMNVSTLELGDSALYLCASSLGTSGSTNTGELFFGEGSRLTVL.

This clone was observed a handful of times. The chain employs TRBV7-9 and TRBJ1-1; D ambiguous. Deletions cut 4 bases from V and 6 bases from J, with 15 bases between. The CDR3 is 14 amino acids. Germline V CDR1 and CDR2: SEHNR, FQNEAQ (reference sequence). This chain's CDR3 is CASSSLRGWPEAFF. The CDR3 coding sequence is TGTGCCAGCAGCTCCCTCCGTGGATGGCCTGAAGCTTTCTTT.

This clone was detected only a few times. CDR3 region: CSVILSREQYF. As DNA, the CDR3 is TGCAGCGTTATCCTCTCCCGTGAGCAGTACTTC. The genes are TRBV29-1 and TRBJ2-7, with D hard to call. V was shortened by 5 bases and J by 7 bases, with 12 bases between the two germline ends. Per germline, CDR1 SQVTM and CDR2 ANQGSEA. The CDR3 spans 11 residues.

The gene calls are TRBV7-3 and TRBJ1-5; no firm D call. This CDR3 contains 17 residues. CDR1 and CDR2 (germline): SGHTA, FQGTGA. Trimming took 2 bases from V and 0 from J, leaving 14 bases between them. In DNA, the CDR3 is TGTGCCAGCAGCTTAGGATACCACAACCATAGCAATCAGCCCCAGCATTTT. Encoded protein: CASSLGYHNHSNQPQHF.

This clone was counted only a few times. The chain couples TRBV25-1 to TRBJ2-7; D is unresolved. Between the trimmed V and J ends, which lost 4 bases and 2 bases, there was a span of 15 bases. The germline gives CDR1 MGHDK, CDR2 SYGVNS. This CDR3 region has 15 residues. This CDR3 reads CASSGTYDTAYEQYF. As DNA, the CDR3 is TGTGCCAGCAGTGGGACGTACGACACTGCCTACGAGCAGTACTTC.

The rearrangement links TRBV7-2 to TRBJ2-1; D uncertain. Germline loops: CDR1 SGHTA, CDR2 FQGNSA. The ends were cut back, 1 base at V and 9 bases at J, with 19 bases in the middle. The length of the CDR3 is 16 residues. For the CDR3, the DNA is TGTGCCAGCAGCTTAGTCACGCCGAGCATTACGGTTGAGCAGTTCTTC. Translated: CASSLVTPSITVEQFF.

This sequence joins TRBV19 and TRBJ1-2, with a possible D match to TRBD1 (5 bases). From germline, CDR1 is LNHDA and CDR2 SQIVND (reference sequence). Trimming left V 4 bases short and J 5 bases short, with 20 bases between. The CDR3 spans 16 residues. The CDR3 is CASSKLDGLSGYGYTF. CDR3 sequence (DNA): TGTGCCAGTAGTAAATTGGACGGCCTTTCAGGGTATGGCTACACCTTC.

This rearrangement joins TRBV4-2 to TRBJ1-2; weak D call: TRBD1 (5 bases). The V end was cut by 1 base, the J end by 5 bases, with 14 bases between. From germline, CDR1 is LGHNA and CDR2 YNFKEQ. CDR3 length equals 15 residues. The DNA of the CDR3 is TGTGCCAGCAGCCAAGCCGCCGGGACGACGTATGGCTACACCTTC. Amino acid sequence: CASSQAAGTTYGYTF.

The genes are TRBV19 and TRBJ1-1; a possible D gene is TRBD1 (6 bases). The germline V gene encodes CDR1 LNHDA and CDR2 SQIVND (reference sequence). The V gene lost 5 bases and the J gene lost 3 bases, with 22 bases spanning the gap. The CDR3 consists of 17 residues. CDR3 sequence (DNA): TGTGCCAGTAGTTTGTCCCTCCTCCTCAGGGGACACACTGAAGCTTTCTTT. Protein sequence: CASSLSLLLRGHTEAFF.

The rearrangement links TRBV9 to TRBJ1-5, with D possibly TRBD1 on 5 matching bases. Between the trimmed V and J ends, which lost 4 bases and 8 bases, there was a span of 13 bases. The CDR3 covers 13 residues. Germline loops: CDR1 SGDLS, CDR2 YYNGEE. Here the CDR3 reads CASSRYPGEPQHF. Here the CDR3 DNA reads TGTGCCAGCAGCCGGTACCCGGGGGAGCCCCAGCATTTT. The variable domain in full, completed from reference TRBV9 and TRBJ1-5, reads DSGVTQTPKHLITATGQRVTLRCSPRSGDLSVYWYQQSLDQGLQFLIQYYNGEERAKGNILERFSAQQFPDLHSELNLSSLELGDSALYFCASSRYPGEPQHFGDGTRLSIL.

The chain is built from TRBV2 and TRBJ2-7, with D uncertain. Germline V gene sequence: CDR1 SNHLY, CDR2 FYNNEI. The V end was cut by 6 bases, the J end by 4 bases, with 13 bases between. This CDR3 is 13 amino acids long. The CDR3 DNA reads as TGTGCCAGCAGGCAGGAGCCTTCGTACGAGCAGTACTTC. Protein sequence: CASRQEPSYEQYF.

V is TRBV4-1 and J is TRBJ2-2; D is perhaps TRBD2 (5 bases). This CDR3 is 14 amino acids long. V shed 5 bases and J shed 7 bases, with 14 bases lying between them. CDR1 is MGHRA, CDR2 YSYEKL, per germline. The CDR3 loop reads CASSYRGGGGELFF. CDR3 bases: TGCGCCAGCAGCTACCGGGGTGGCGGCGGGGAGCTGTTTTTT.

This chain joins TRBV6-5 and TRBJ2-2; D possibly corresponds to TRBD1 (5 bases). This CDR3 comprises 13 residues. Trimming pared 5 bases from V and 2 bases from J, leaving 6 bases between. CDR1 is MNHEY, CDR2 SVGAGI, per germline. The DNA of the CDR3 is TGTGCCAGCAGTGGACAAAACACCGGGGAGCTGTTTTTT. As protein: CASSGQNTGELFF.

This chain links TRBV11-2 with TRBJ2-5, with D possibly TRBD1 on 5 matching bases. Per the germline V gene, CDR1 is SGHAT and CDR2 is FQNNGV. This CDR3 contains 15 residues. Trimming pared 6 bases from V and 1 base from J, leaving 15 bases between. In DNA form, the CDR3 reads TGTGCCAGCAGTCGTGGGGCGGCGTTCCAAGAGACCCAGTACTTC. Translation: CASSRGAAFQETQYF.

The table lists this clone with a count of one. The V gene is TRBV4-3, the J gene TRBJ2-7, with TRBD1 matching over 7 bases. This CDR3 has 18 residues. With 1 base clipped from V and 0 bases from J, the junction kept 12 bases outside the gene matches. Germline V gene data show CDR1 as LGHNA and CDR2 as YSLEER. The CDR3 bases are TGCGCCAGCAGCCAAGTCCCCCCTGACAGGGCGGTCTCCTACGAGCAGTACTTC. Translation: CASSQVPPDRAVSYEQYF.

V and J are TRBV7-2 and TRBJ1-1; the D is unclear. Germline CDR1 is SGHTA and CDR2 is FQGNSA. Trimming removed 4 bases at V and 7 bases at J, with 7 bases between. The CDR3 contains 11 residues. The CDR3 sequence: CASSSLVEAFF. CDR3 nucleotide sequence: TGTGCCAGCAGCTCCTTGGTTGAAGCTTTCTTT.

This rearrangement joins TRBV6-5 to TRBJ1-1, with no clear D. The CDR3 runs to 11 residues. The V gene lost 6 bases and the J gene lost 5 bases, with 7 bases spanning the gap. Germline assignment: CDR1 MNHEY and CDR2 SVGAGI. CDR3 sequence reads: CASSQWTEAFF. In nucleotides, the CDR3 is TGTGCCAGCAGCCAGTGGACTGAAGCTTTCTTT.